Presented here are 7 T cell receptor beta chains from one specimen sequenced in a study of blood T cell repertoires in COVID-19. Clones were read by immunoSEQ multiplex PCR, and TCRdb kept only the in-frame ones, dropping some. Of about 290,000 clones listed, around four fifths are singletons. The sample comprised peripheral blood. The receptors were sampled from a woman in her forties or fifties with active or convalescent COVID-19.

This clone was seen more than once but under ten times. The chain combines TRBV7-6 with TRBJ2-7, with TRBD1 as a possible D gene (6 bases). CDR3 size: 13 residues. CDR1 SGHVS and CDR2 FNYEAQ come from the germline V gene. V was cut by 5 bases and J by 3 bases, with 11 bases left in between. CDR3 in amino acids: CASSRQAVYEQYF. The CDR3 DNA follows: TGTGCCAGCAGCCGACAGGCCGTCTACGAGCAGTACTTC.

The V gene is TRBV27, the J gene TRBJ2-1; 9 positions agree with TRBD2. The V segment lost 6 bases and the J segment 5 bases; nucleotides outside the gene matches: 5. Germline V gene data show CDR1 as MNHEY and CDR2 as SMNVEV (reference sequence). The CDR3 consists of 14 residues. The CDR3 is CASSEASGDNEQFF. As DNA, the CDR3 is TGTGCCAGCAGCGAGGCTAGCGGGGACAATGAGCAGTTCTTC.

CDR3 DNA sequence: TGTGCCAGCAGCCCACCAGCCGGGACAGGGATCTACGAGCAGTACTTC. Translation gives CASSPPAGTGIYEQYF. The V gene is TRBV4-2, the J gene TRBJ2-7, with TRBD1 matching 9 bases. V dropped 4 bases and J dropped 3; count of bases not matched to a gene: 10. The germline CDR1 and CDR2 sequences are LGHNA and YNFKEQ. The CDR3 consists of 16 residues.

V gene TRBV4-2 combines with J gene TRBJ2-2; 10 bases fit TRBD1. V was clipped by 4 bases and J by 6 bases; unmatched bases: 2. The CDR3 is made up of 14 amino acids. In germline, CDR1 is LGHNA, CDR2 YNFKEQ. In DNA form, the CDR3 reads TGTGCCAGCAGCCCGGGACAGGGGTCCGGGGAGCTGTTTTTT. Translated, it gives CASSPGQGSGELFF.

The chain uses TRBV2 and TRBJ1-5, with TRBD1 matching 7 bases. The junction had 13 bases not matched to a gene; V was cut back by 6 bases and J by 5 bases. The V gene's germline CDR1 is SNHLY and CDR2 FYNNEI. There are 16 residues in the CDR3. The CDR3 loop is CASRSTGEGFHQPQHF. CDR3 DNA sequence: TGTGCCAGCAGATCAACAGGGGAAGGATTCCATCAGCCCCAGCATTTT.

V gene TRBV19 combines with J gene TRBJ1-3, with 7 bases aligning to TRBD1. The germline CDR1 and CDR2 sequences are LNHDA and SQIVND (reference sequence). V shed 4 bases and J 0 bases; nucleotides not matched to a gene: 3. The CDR3 extends over 15 amino acids. The CDR3 loop reads CASSRGQLSGNTIYF. Written as DNA, the CDR3 is TGTGCCAGTAGTAGGGGACAGCTCTCTGGAAACACCATATATTTT.

The genes are TRBV6-4 and TRBJ2-3; a weak D match, TRBD2 (6 bases). V lost 4 bases, J lost 6 bases, and 20 bases lay in between. The germline V gene has CDR1 MRHNA and CDR2 SNTAGT. This CDR3 region has 16 residues. CDR3 DNA: TGTGCCAGCAGTGTTAACCCTGCGGGAACCCTCGATACGCAGTATTTT. This codes for CASSVNPAGTLDTQYF.